This TCR beta chain was recovered during a study of T-cell memory formation after mild COVID-19. Background on the study: Largely, TCR clusters stayed within a single donor.

Study observations and caveats: Day 15 to 85 contracting clones showed balanced CD4/CD8; day 15 to 37 expanders favored CD4+. CD4+ clones that contracted lay mainly in CM and EM; CD8+ ones lay in EMRA.

CDR1 SGHTA and CDR2 FQGNSA come from the germline V gene. V gave up 0 bases and J gave up 4 bases, with 10 bases separating them. CDR3 length: 15 amino acids. TCRdb ran MiXCR on the 5' RACE reads and lists one entry per CDR3 protein. The sample has roughly 190,000 distinct CDR3 sequences, 18% seen once. Details on this clonotype: Its cognate antigen is unknown.

This TCR derives from an adult woman who had mild COVID-19 (a few samples of this study predate the infection). Cell type and time point are not known. The chain combines TRBV7-2 with TRBJ2-1, with D possibly being TRBD1 or TRBD2 (5 bases each). Sequenced sample: PBMCs or a T cell subset sorted from them (not recorded which). DNA of the CDR3: TGTGCCAGCAGCTTAGCGGGGACCGAATACAATGAGCAGTTCTTC. Translating gives CASSLAGTEYNEQFF.